The T cell receptor beta chain under discussion was sequenced for a study of shared clonotypes between healthy human individuals. Germline V gives CDR1 SGHTA, CDR2 FQGNSA. V was pared by 5 bases and J by 3 bases, with 4 bases between. The CDR3 totals 11 residues. Overall study findings and caveats: Clonotype sharing levels among donors were expected to vary with sequencing depth.

Only in-frame clones appear in the TCRdb table, and some are missing; sequencing was by immunoSEQ multiplex PCR. The table records 200,000 to 250,000 clones, over 60% of them present only once. With respect to this clone: What it binds is not known.

The chain recombines TRBV7-2 with TRBJ2-5, with D unclear. The receptor was derived from a man aged 25-45 years in good health. Sequencing was done on a sample of memory CD4+ T cells sorted from blood. Subset denoted: CD45RA-negative fraction. The CDR3 protein is CASSQKETQYF. The CDR3 DNA sequence: TGTGCCAGCAGCCAGAAAGAGACCCAGTACTTC.